This entry concerns a single TCR beta chain. Its antigen is unknown. No base qualities exist here, and no much larger clone lies one base off it. The donors were included in the validation cohort of approximately 130 subjects, a group kept apart from the roughly 610-subject first cohort. Library prep was done by the immunoSEQ multiplex PCR assay. The original methods were these. A statistical classification framework was built for diagnosing cytomegalovirus status from the catalog of TCR beta chain sequences. The table was pulled from immuneACCESS by TCRdb, which kept in-frame rearrangements only. Such tables lose some clones; where checked, under half of the loss comes from unresolved V genes, and the rest has no known cause. V and J calls and clone size are copied from that table; D and trimming were computed from the DNA. For this sample there are some 290,000 clones; 88% appear just once. Of the sample, around 1% falls within the top ten clones.

The record originates from a study of cytomegalovirus exposure and HLA in healthy donors (dated by TCRdb to 2017 to 2019). Looking at the study overall: According to a later analysis, one platform produced both the roughly 120 validation repertoires and the 620 or so repertoires of the first cohort. The study was designed to test whether signatures of past pathogen exposure could be identified by cataloging public T cell receptors. Along with the roughly 670-subject first cohort, a separate validation cohort of over a hundred different subjects was used. The study combined high-throughput TCR immunosequencing, statistical association of individual TCRs with disease status, and machine learning to predict cytomegalovirus infection status. The research as a whole found: In a later analysis, TCRs clustered in the first cohort were found to also tend to co-occur in the 130 or so validation repertoires, with about 93% of cluster scores above 0. While some public TCRs were present in many individuals, most TCR sequences turned up only very rarely across donors. The authors suggested that the approach could potentially be generalized to other disease states and immunological phenotypes. All 120 or so repertoires were used to score co-occurrence in the validation cohort in a later analysis, because that analysis had no HLA typing for the cohort. The study gave a list of about 160 TCR beta chains associated with cytomegalovirus. In vitro tests confirmed that three of the cytomegalovirus-associated TCR beta chains recognize cytomegalovirus antigens. The classifier was reported to diagnose cytomegalovirus status with high specificity and sensitivity in both the original cohort and the validation cohort.

The sequenced sample consisted of PBMCs. This clonotype was sampled from a man aged 25 to 45 in good health and CMV-seronegative.

The nucleotide sequence reads TGTGCCAGCAGCGTACCTGCGGGATCCCTAAATGAGCAGTTCTTC. Its translation is CASSVPAGSLNEQFF. The rearrangement combines TRBV28 with TRBJ2-1; matching of 6 bases hints at TRBD2 as the D gene. The CDR3 sequence holds 15 residues, the cysteine and phenylalanine included. Solely the CDR3 DNA is kept, with 45 bases framed from the first base. CDR1 and CDR2 are drawn from the germline V gene: MDHEN, SYDVKM. Deletion took 6 bases off V and 7 bases off J, with a span of 19 bases between the germline ends.